This T cell receptor (beta chain) emerged from a study of blood T cell repertoires in COVID-19. The overall study: Acute and convalescent COVID-19 specimens originated in the United States, Italy and Spain. T cells, B-cell-depleted T cells, or PBMCs supplied cDNA or gDNA.

This clone was observed a single time. Produced via immunoSEQ multiplex PCR; TCRdb's table is partial and in-frame only. The table includes under 250,000 clones, more than 75% detected once. V gave up 2 bases and J gave up 5 bases; unmatched junction bases: 5. CDR3 length: 15 amino acids. Germline V lookup: CDR1 SGHTA, CDR2 FQGNSA. The source of this sequence is a human donor in a cohort sampled during active COVID-19. Sequencing was carried out using peripheral blood. V gene TRBV7-2 combines with J gene TRBJ2-5; 10 nucleotides align to TRBD2. CDR3 coding DNA: TGTGCCAGCAGCTTACCAGCGGGGGGGAAGGAGACCCAGTACTTC. Protein: CASSLPAGGKETQYF.